The 16 T cell receptor beta chains listed next were all sequenced from one sample in a study of Graves' ophthalmopathy and Graves' hyperthyroidism. The TCR beta CDR3 regions underwent amplification from RNA transcripts. HTBI-primed first-round RT-PCR preceded second-round multiplex PCR. TCRdb passed the multiplex PCR reads through MiXCR, listing each CDR3 protein once. The repertoire has roughly 410,000 distinct CDR3 sequences, roughly 14% of them found once; the top ten carry 5.5% to 7%. The sequenced sample consisted of peripheral blood. The receptors originated from a woman between 18 and 29 years old with stable Graves' hyperthyroidism.

This clonotype was recorded at least ten times. The chain joins TRBV12-3 or TRBV12-4 to TRBJ1-5; D gene uncertain. The CDR3 has 15 amino acids. V gave up 2 bases and J gave up 5 bases, with 13 bases separating them. The CDR3 bases are TGTGCCAGCAGTTTAAATCTCGGCAGCGATCAGCCCCAGCATTTT. The encoded protein is CASSLNLGSDQPQHF.

This clonotype occurred many times. The chain joins TRBV4-2 to TRBJ2-5; weak D call: TRBD2 (5 bases). Trimming cost V 4 bases and J 9 bases, with 9 bases left between them. The CDR3 sequence is 11 residues long. Germline CDR1 and CDR2: LGHNA and YNFKEQ. The CDR3 here is CASSPGGSQYF. The CDR3 DNA sequence: TGTGCCAGCAGCCCCGGCGGGTCCCAGTACTTC.

The chain carries TRBV6-1 and TRBJ1-1; possibly TRBD1 for D (5 bases). Germline V lookup: CDR1 MNHNS, CDR2 SASEGT. Trimming took off 6 bases at V and 3 bases at J, with 20 bases between the two ends. This CDR3 region has 16 residues. CDR3 residues: CASRIGFGDVHTEAFF. CDR3 nucleotide sequence: TGTGCCAGCAGGATAGGTTTCGGGGACGTTCACACTGAAGCTTTCTTT.

This clonotype was picked up a small number of times. The V and J genes are TRBV2 and TRBJ2-4; the match to TRBD1 covers 8 bases. The CDR3 runs to 16 residues. The germline gives CDR1 SNHLY, CDR2 FYNNEI. The V gene end was trimmed by 1 base and the J gene end by 5 bases; junction bases not matched to a gene: 7. The CDR3 loop reads CASSEGPGGRENIQYF. The CDR3 DNA follows: TGTGCCAGCAGTGAAGGGCCAGGGGGCAGGGAAAACATTCAGTACTTC.

As DNA, the CDR3 is TGTGCCAGCAGCCGCCGGGACAGGGAAAGGATGGATAGCAATCAGCCCCAGCATTTT. Residues: CASSRRDRERMDSNQPQHF. V and J are TRBV5-6 and TRBJ1-5; 9 positions match TRBD1. CDR3 length equals 19 residues. Germline values: CDR1 SGHDT, CDR2 YYEEEE. The V and J ends lost 4 bases and 0 bases, in that order; junction bases with no gene match: 14.

This clonotype was found many times. The chain combines TRBV10-3 with TRBJ1-1; 7 bases align to TRBD1. The CDR3 is 16 amino acids. CDR1 and CDR2 from the germline V gene are ENHRY and SYGVKD. J was trimmed by 2 bases and V by 3 bases; bases with no gene match: 9. The CDR3 protein is CAISEGAGGRNTEAFF. The CDR3 nucleotides are TGTGCCATCAGTGAAGGAGCAGGGGGACGTAACACTGAAGCTTTCTTT.

Comments on this clonotype: A much more abundant neighbour one base away suggests this may be a read error. V is TRBV11-2 and J is TRBJ1-1; TRBD1 might be the D (6 bases). The CDR3 length is 13 residues. Germline CDR1 reads SGHAT; CDR2 reads FQNNGV. This CDR3 reads CASSYGTPTEACF. CDR3 nucleotides: TGTGCCAGCAGCTACGGGACACCCACTGAAGCTTGCTTT. Using reference TRBV11-2 and TRBJ1-1 for the parts outside the CDR3, the full variable domain is EAGVAQSPRYKIIEKRQSVAFWCNPISGHATLYWYQQILGQGPKLLIQFQNNGVVDDSQLPKDRFSAERLKGVDSTLKIQPAKLEDSAVYLCASSYGTPTEACFGQGTRLTVV.

This clonotype appeared many times. The chain links TRBV6-1 to TRBJ1-1, with D hard to call. Germline CDR1 is MNHNS and CDR2 is SASEGT. The CDR3 has 15 amino acids. V lost 3 bases and J 1 base, leaving 12 bases between the germline ends. The CDR3 nucleotides read TGTGCCAGCAGTGATTGGGCAAGATCGAACACTGAAGCTTTCTTT. Amino acid sequence: CASSDWARSNTEAFF.

This clonotype was recorded at least ten times. The chain combines TRBV13 with TRBJ1-2; weak D call: TRBD1 (5 bases). The CDR3 consists of 21 residues. Germline values: CDR1 PRHDT, CDR2 FYEKMQ (reference sequence). The V gene lost 5 bases and the J gene lost 7 bases, with 38 bases spanning the gap. CDR3 in amino acids: CASSRPSLATGSFPYRRGYTF. Written as DNA, the CDR3 is TGTGCCAGCAGCCGACCATCACTAGCCACAGGATCATTCCCCTATAGACGTGGCTACACCTTC.

This clonotype was counted at least ten times. The V and J genes are TRBV5-1 and TRBJ1-6, with D uncertain. V lost 0 bases, J lost 4 bases, and 5 bases lay in between. The CDR3 contains 14 residues. The germline V gene has CDR1 SGHRS and CDR2 YFSETQ. DNA for the CDR3: TGCGCCAGCAGCTTGGACGCGTATAATTCACCCCTCCACTTT. This sequence encodes CASSLDAYNSPLHF. The full variable domain, rest sourced from reference TRBV5-1 and TRBJ1-6, is KAGVTQTPRYLIKTRGQQVTLSCSPISGHRSVSWYQQTPGQGLQFLFEYFSETQRNKGNFPGRFSGRQFSNSRSEMNVSTLELGDSALYLCASSLDAYNSPLHFGNGTRLTVT.

This clonotype appeared many times. The V and J genes are TRBV27 and TRBJ2-7; TRBD2 might be the D (5 bases). This CDR3 comprises 16 residues. V lost 6 bases, J lost 2 bases, and 20 bases lay in between. Germline CDR1 MNHEY, CDR2 SMNVEV (reference sequence). CDR3 sequence reads: CASRPRVVGEAYEQYF. As DNA, the CDR3 is TGTGCCAGCAGGCCCCGAGTGGTCGGGGAAGCCTACGAGCAGTACTTC.

A word on this clonotype: Since a much larger clone is just one base distant, this may be a read error. This CDR3 fails to terminate in the conserved phenylalanine or tryptophan, so it likely reflects a read error. The V gene is TRBV4-1, the J gene TRBJ1-2, with D unresolved. Looked up from germline, CDR1 is MGHRA and CDR2 is YSYEKL. Trimming shortened V by 0 bases and J by 4 bases, and 9 bases separated the two germline ends. This CDR3 has 14 residues. The CDR3: CASSQDRPAYGYTV. The CDR3 DNA reads TGCGCCAGCAGCCAAGATCGGCCGGCCTATGGCTACACCGTC.

This clonotype has a count of ten or more. This chain links TRBV6-5 with TRBJ2-2; D is undetermined. Germline V CDR1 and CDR2: MNHEY, SVGAGI. Trimming stripped 7 bases from V and 1 base from J, with 7 bases between. The CDR3 runs 13 residues. The CDR3 DNA sequence: TGTGCCAGCATCGACCTGAACACCGGGGAGCTGTTTTTT. Translation gives CASIDLNTGELFF.

This clonotype was recorded at least ten times. The chain links TRBV6-1 to TRBJ1-2, with TRBD1 as a possible D gene (5 bases). Trimming left V 0 bases short and J 2 bases short, with 10 bases between. Germline CDR1 reads MNHNS; CDR2 reads SASEGT. This CDR3 has 15 residues. The CDR3 nucleotides read TGTGCCAGCAGTGAAGCGCCGGGACGGAACTATGGCTACACCTTC. Its protein is CASSEAPGRNYGYTF.

This chain joins TRBV27 and TRBJ1-1; 8 positions match TRBD1. The V segment lost 0 bases and the J segment 4 bases; nucleotides outside the gene matches: 7. Looked up from germline, CDR1 is MNHEY and CDR2 is SMNVEV (reference sequence). The CDR3 is made up of 16 amino acids. The CDR3 loop is CASSLSWTGMTTEAFF. In DNA form, the CDR3 reads TGTGCCAGCAGTTTATCGTGGACAGGGATGACCACTGAAGCTTTCTTT.

This clonotype was seen at least ten times. This chain links TRBV7-2 with TRBJ1-1; TRBD1 aligns across 7 bases. The CDR3 sequence is 14 residues long. V shed 5 bases, J shed 4 bases, and the junction held 7 bases outside the gene matches. Per the germline V gene, CDR1 is SGHTA and CDR2 is FQGNSA. CDR3 amino acids: CASSTRRGVTEAFF. The CDR3 nucleotides are TGTGCCAGCAGCACCCGCAGGGGGGTCACTGAAGCTTTCTTT.